The source of this T cell receptor (beta chain) is a study of CD8+ T cells in alopecia areata. Per germline, CDR1 MNHEY and CDR2 SVGAGI. The CDR3 has 14 amino acids. Trimming left V 7 bases short and J 3 bases short, with 14 bases between. The treatment is: oral pan-JAK inhibitor, 5-10 mg twice daily. Once RNA had been extracted, it was reverse transcribed into cDNA to act as the sequencing template. Data came from immunoSEQ multiplex PCR; TCRdb stores just in-frame clones and leaves some out. Seen here are approximately 280,000 clones, nearly 60% observed once, and the top ten hold about 1.8%. Study conclusions and caveats: The study found tofacitinib significantly decreased scalp clonality and expanded CD8+ clones among the top 100.

Remarks on this clone: What it binds is not known.

The chain carries TRBV6-5 and TRBJ2-3; D is perhaps TRBD2 (7 bases). The clonotype was recovered from a human donor with alopecia areata. Sample: CD4+ T cells sorted from blood, taken at week 24, from a patient treated with tofacitinib. The CDR3 reads CASNRGGWTDTQYF. The CDR3 DNA is TGTGCCAGCAATAGGGGGGGTTGGACAGATACGCAGTATTTT.